The rows below give T cell receptor beta chains drawn from one sample of a study of blood T cell repertoires in COVID-19. The repertoire was sequenced with immunoSEQ multiplex PCR; TCRdb's copy has only in-frame clones and lacks some. In the table there are more than 90,000 clones, roughly four fifths of which are singletons. Sequencing used peripheral blood. The receptors were gathered from a man in his fifties with acute or convalescent COVID-19. CDR3s include the opening cysteine and the closing phenylalanine or tryptophan. The D gene is left open where the match is weak. Not every row has a clone size; where given, it reads once, few, many or a size class.

j_call d_call v_call clone_size cdr3_aa cdr3_nt
TRBJ1-4 TRBD1 TRBV28 once CASSFLYGTGEEKLFF TGTGCCAGCAGTTTTTTGTATGGGACAGGGGAGGAAAAACTGTTTTTT
TRBJ2-7 NA TRBV4-1 once CASSFFGGPGEQYF TGCGCCAGCAGCTTTTTTGGAGGGCCAGGCGAGCAGTACTTC
TRBJ1-4 NA TRBV6-5 many CATRLGGAGEKLFF TGTGCCACTCGCTTGGGAGGGGCAGGGGAAAAACTGTTTTTT
TRBJ1-2 TRBD1 TRBV4-1 once CASSQSPGQGDYGYTF TGCGCCAGCAGCCAGAGTCCAGGACAGGGAGACTATGGCTACACCTTC
TRBJ1-2 TRBD1 TRBV6-5 NA CASRGGQNYGYTF TGTGCCAGCAGAGGGGGACAGAACTATGGCTACACCTTC
TRBJ1-5 TRBD1 TRBV5-1 NA CASSLDGTGINQPQHF TGCGCCAGCAGCTTGGACGGGACAGGGATCAATCAGCCCCAGCATTTT
TRBJ2-3 TRBD1 TRBV7-9 once CASSSGQGATDTQYF TGTGCCAGCAGCTCTGGACAGGGGGCTACAGATACGCAGTATTTT
TRBJ1-2 NA TRBV19 few CASTPRGAVYGYTF TGTGCCAGTACCCCACGGGGGGCAGTCTATGGCTACACCTTC
TRBJ1-3 TRBD1 TRBV6-6 NA CASSYMQGGLEDTIYF TGTGCCAGCAGTTACATGCAGGGGGGCCTTGAGGACACCATATATTTT
TRBJ2-1 NA TRBV24-1 few CATSDEREYNEQFF TGTGCCACCAGTGACGAGCGTGAGTACAATGAGCAGTTCTTC